This record looks at one TCR beta chain sequence and its context. What it binds is unknown. Healthy bone marrow donors made up the donors. These data are taken from a study of cytomegalovirus exposure and HLA in healthy donors. About the research overall: There were about 85 million unique TCRs (from HLA-typed donors) in an early data release. Points from the study as a whole: The investigators catalogued under 200 TCR beta chains as cytomegalovirus-associated.

The PCR contained 60 Vbeta and 13 Jbeta primers. Sequencing was performed with immunoSEQ multiplex PCR; in TCRdb, only in-frame clones are kept and a portion is missing. The sample lists 100,000 to 150,000 clones, roughly 70% seen once, with 11% in the top ten. V was pared by 0 bases and J by 4 bases, with 13 bases between. Per germline, CDR1 MGHRA and CDR2 YSYEKL. The CDR3 has 16 residues. The receptor was derived from a woman in her fifties or sixties in good health and CMV-seropositive. The gene calls are TRBV4-1 and TRBJ1-3; D uncertain. Sequenced sample: PBMCs. CDR3 sequence reads: CASSQDHGGVGNTIYF. The CDR3 DNA is TGCGCCAGCAGCCAAGATCATGGAGGAGTAGGAAACACCATATATTTT.